This TCR beta chain was observed in a study of beta chain features in type 1 diabetes. Background on the study: On cell yields, gender and age, patients and healthy donors were similar.

Germline assignment: CDR1 SGHTA and CDR2 FQGNSA. The CDR3 has 13 amino acids. Between the trimmed V and J ends, which lost 6 bases and 5 bases, there was a span of 11 bases. Expressed TCRB transcripts were sequenced, since all the RNA that had been isolated was reverse transcribed. Sequencing was performed with immunoSEQ multiplex PCR; in TCRdb, only in-frame clones are kept and a portion is missing. This table holds 400,000 to 550,000 clones, roughly 10% found once. In its sample, this clone was seen a few times. The sample taken for sequencing was naive CD4+ T cells from blood. This chain uses TRBV7-2 with TRBJ2-1; tentatively, D is TRBD1 (6 bases). The sequence was collected from a woman between 18 and 30 years old in good health. The CDR3 DNA is TGTGCCAGCAGGGTTACAGGGAACAATGAGCAGTTCTTC. Residues: CASRVTGNNEQFF.